This is a list of T cell receptor beta chains from one sample in a study of graft-versus-host responses after intestinal transplantation. No antigen is known for these receptors. Method: immunoSEQ multiplex PCR; TCRdb's copy keeps in-frame clones and lacks some. The sample contains around 100,000 clones, about 90% of which appear only once. The source was unstimulated CD4+ T cells sorted from spleen or lymph node cells, collected before transplant. Receptors originate from a human donor who was the organ donor for an intestinal transplant. CDR3s include the opening cysteine and the closing phenylalanine or tryptophan. A D gene is named only where the DNA matches it firmly.

J gene,V gene,D gene,CDR3 DNA,CDR3 protein
TRBJ1-5,TRBV7-2,TRBD1,TGTGCCAGCAGCCCACGGACAGGGGGCGCAGGTCAGCCCCAGCATTTT,CASSPRTGGAGQPQHF
TRBJ2-2,TRBV11-3,-,TGTGCCAGCAGCTTTTCACCAGGGCTGAGCGGGGAGCTGTTTTTT,CASSFSPGLSGELFF
TRBJ2-3,TRBV10-3,-,TGTGCCATCGGGGGAGGTCTGAATACGCAGTATTTT,CAIGGGLNTQYF
TRBJ2-3,TRBV28,-,TGTGCCAGCAGTTTCATCCCGAAATTGGATACGCAGTATTTT,CASSFIPKLDTQYF
TRBJ1-6,TRBV28,TRBD1,TGTGCCAGCAGTTTCCCGACAGGGGGGCGAGTCACCCTCCACTTT,CASSFPTGGRVTLHF
TRBJ2-7,TRBV11-3,-,TGTGCCAGCAGCTCAGACAGGAAAGTATACGAGCAGTACTTC,CASSSDRKVYEQYF
TRBJ2-1,TRBV5-1,-,TGCGCCAGCAGCCCCTCTCGGGGAGTTTCCTACAATGAGCAGTTCTTC,CASSPSRGVSYNEQFF
TRBJ2-7,TRBV28,-,TGTGCCAGCATGGTATTGGTAGCTGGGGACTACGAGCAGTACTTC,CASMVLVAGDYEQYF
TRBJ2-7,TRBV18,-,TGTGCCAGCTCACCAGACACCTACTCCTACGAGCAGTACTTC,CASSPDTYSYEQYF
TRBJ1-5,TRBV19,-,TGTGCCAGTAGTTCTGTTAATAGCAATCAGCCCCAGCATTTT,CASSSVNSNQPQHF
TRBJ2-5,TRBV28,TRBD2,TGTGCCAGCAGTTTCAAAATTAGCGGGGGGCCCTCGGAGACCCAGTACTTC,CASSFKISGGPSETQYF
TRBJ2-2,TRBV6-5,-,TGTGCCAGCAGTTACTCTTCCGAACCGAAGGAGCTGTTTTTT,CASSYSSEPKELFF
TRBJ1-5,TRBV28,-,TGTGCCAGCAGGTTGGGGGGTGAGCCCCAGCATTTT,CASRLGGEPQHF
TRBJ1-6,TRBV5-1,-,TGCGCCAGCAGCTTGGGGGGGAATTCACCCCTCCACTTT,CASSLGGNSPLHF
TRBJ1-5,TRBV28,TRBD1,TGTGCCAGCAGTAACCAGGGGGCTGGCAATCAGCCCCAGCATTTT,CASSNQGAGNQPQHF
TRBJ2-3,TRBV7-3,TRBD2,TGTGCCAGCAGCTTACTGAGCGGGGGAACGACAGATACGCAGTATTTT,CASSLLSGGTTDTQYF
TRBJ1-2,TRBV2,TRBD1,TGTGCCAGCAGACTTAACAGGGGATACCTCTATGGCTACACCTTC,CASRLNRGYLYGYTF
TRBJ2-3,TRBV18,-,TGTGCCAGCTCACCACTTCTCACAGATACGCAGTATTTT,CASSPLLTDTQYF
TRBJ2-7,TRBV5-1,-,TGCGCCAGCGGAAGGCTACAGGGATCCGAGCAGTACTTC,CASGRLQGSEQYF
TRBJ1-5,TRBV6-1,TRBD1,TGTGCCAGCAGTTCAACATACAGGGGACAGCCCCAGCATTTT,CASSSTYRGQPQHF
TRBJ2-6,TRBV15,TRBD1,TGTGCCACCAGCACAGGGGGCTCTGGGGCCAACGTCCTGACTTTC,CATSTGGSGANVLTF
TRBJ1-2,TRBV5-1,TRBD1,TGCGCCAGCAGCCCCGCCGGGACAGTTAACTATGGCTACACCTTC,CASSPAGTVNYGYTF
TRBJ2-7,TRBV18,-,TGTGCCAGCTCTCGGGATGCTTCCTACGAGCAGTACTTC,CASSRDASYEQYF
TRBJ2-7,TRBV7-9,-,TGTGCCAGCAGCTATAGCGGTTCCTACGAGCAGTACTTC,CASSYSGSYEQYF